These 17 T cell receptor beta chains were all obtained from the same sample, sequenced in a study of blood T cells in healthy people across ages (dated by TCRdb to about 2015). The library was made by 5' RACE. Sequencing relied on an Illumina HiSeq 2500. A second PCR of roughly 7 to 11 cycles was performed with a sample-barcoded 5' primer and a J-beta primer mix. TCRdb reprocessed the public reads (quality trimming at Q25 with fastp, clone calling with MiXCR) and kept in-frame beta chains. Duplicate CDR3 protein sequences are folded into a single record with the most common DNA and genes. The sample records about 1.1 million distinct CDR3 sequences, 35% to 40% of which are singletons. Clones ranked in the top ten supply approximately 14% of the sample. Sequences were obtained from blood. The source of these receptors is a man younger than 30 in good health.

The CDR3 here is CASSVGDFQTDTQYF. In DNA, the CDR3 is TGTGCCAGCAGCGTAGGGGACTTTCAAACAGATACGCAGTATTTT. The chain is built from TRBV9 and TRBJ2-3; possible D gene TRBD2, 6 bases. CDR1 is SGDLS and CDR2 is YYNGEE in the germline V gene. The CDR3 is made up of 15 amino acids. Trimming removed 0 bases from V and 3 bases from J, with 11 bases in between.

In this sample, this clonotype turned up a few times. V usage is TRBV10-3 and J usage is TRBJ1-2; D might be TRBD1 (5 bases). Germline CDR1 ENHRY, CDR2 SYGVKD. This CDR3 comprises 14 residues. Trimming cost V 2 bases and J 4 bases, with 11 bases left between them. The CDR3 spells CAISEQRGTYGYTF. The CDR3 DNA reads TGTGCCATCAGTGAGCAGAGGGGAACCTATGGCTACACCTTC.

This clonotype occurred a few times. The chain recombines TRBV4-3 with TRBJ1-1, with a possible D match to TRBD1 (6 bases). The V and J ends lost 6 bases and 0 bases respectively, with 14 bases between them. The CDR3 is 15 amino acids. CDR1 and CDR2 (germline): LGHNA, YSLEER. DNA for the CDR3: TGCGCCAGCAGTCCGGCGGGACACGTGAACACTGAAGCTTTCTTT. The encoded protein is CASSPAGHVNTEAFF.

The rearrangement joins TRBV18 to TRBJ1-1, with no clear D. Looked up from germline, CDR1 is KGHSH and CDR2 is LQKENI. The CDR3 is made up of 12 amino acids. Trimming shortened V by 8 bases and J by 3 bases, and 10 bases separated the two germline ends. CDR3 region: CASPRPDTEAFF. The CDR3 DNA is TGTGCCAGCCCTCGTCCGGACACTGAAGCTTTCTTT.

With regard to this clonotype: An end of the junction differs from the germline gene, which may be a read error. The chain carries TRBV12-3 or TRBV12-4 and TRBJ1-2, with TRBD1 identical over 8 bases. The CDR3 extends over 15 amino acids. The CDR3 bases are TGTGCCAGCAGCCCACTGGACAGGGTCGACTATGACTACACCTTC. It yields the protein CASSPLDRVDYDYTF.

This clonotype was counted between two and nine times. V gene TRBV4-2 combines with J gene TRBJ1-2; D remains unclear. The ends were cut back, 0 bases at V and 4 bases at J, with 18 bases in the middle. The CDR3 totals 17 residues. CDR1 is LGHNA, CDR2 YNFKEQ, per germline. The CDR3 here is CASSQDLVTSPSYGYTF. The CDR3 DNA follows: TGTGCCAGCAGCCAAGATTTAGTGACTTCTCCGAGCTATGGCTACACCTTC.

The J gene is TRBJ1-5, the V gene TRBV7-2; D perhaps matches TRBD1 (6 bases). The CDR3 is 14 amino acids. The ends were cut back, 1 base at V and 9 bases at J, with 13 bases in the middle. In germline, CDR1 is SGHTA, CDR2 FQGNSA. The CDR3 DNA reads as TGTGCCAGCAGCTTAGGGACAGTGTTCGGGCCCCAGCATTTT. Translated, it gives CASSLGTVFGPQHF. The full variable domain, completed using reference TRBV7-2 and TRBJ1-5, is GAGVSQSPSNKVTEKGKDVELRCDPISGHTALYWYRQSLGQGLEFLIYFQGNSAPDKSGLPSDRFSAERTGGSVSTLTIQRTQQEDSAVYLCASSLGTVFGPQHFGDGTRLSIL.

CDR3 nucleotides: TGTGCCAGCAGGGGGACAGGGATATCCTACGAGCAGTACTTC. This sequence encodes CASRGTGISYEQYF. The chain links TRBV12-3 or TRBV12-4 to TRBJ2-7; TRBD1 matches 9 bases. After removal of 6 bases from V and 1 base from J, the junction contained 4 bases not matched to a gene. This CDR3 has 14 amino acids.

This clonotype was seen a few times. Here the CDR3 reads CASSYDLAPVTQYF. CDR3 nucleotides: TGTGCCAGCAGTTACGACCTGGCCCCTGTCACCCAGTACTTC. The V gene is TRBV6-5, the J gene TRBJ2-5; no firm D call. The CDR3 loop spans 14 amino acids. Trimming cost V 2 bases and J 8 bases, with 15 bases left between them. Germline V gene data show CDR1 as MNHEY and CDR2 as SVGAGI.

The chain carries TRBV6-5 and TRBJ2-3; D is unclear. Trimming removed 4 bases from V and 0 bases from J, with 20 bases in between. The V gene's germline CDR1 is MNHEY and CDR2 SVGAGI. The CDR3 length is 18 residues. The CDR3 nucleotides are TGTGCCAGCAGTTCCCGGTCATTAAACAGATCTAGCACAGATACGCAGTATTTT. Protein: CASSSRSLNRSSTDTQYF.

The chain has TRBV10-3 and TRBJ2-5; the match to TRBD2 covers 9 bases. The CDR3 runs to 16 residues. The J segment lost 2 bases and the V segment lost 0 bases, leaving 4 bases of the junction unmatched. Germline-derived CDR1 and CDR2 are ENHRY and SYGVKD. The CDR3 sequence: CAISESRGGRQETQYF. The CDR3 nucleotides are TGTGCCATCAGTGAGTCGCGGGGGGGACGGCAAGAGACCCAGTACTTC.

The sample holds one count of this clonotype. This may come from a read error, since a much larger clone is one base off. The DNA is left out, because the CDR3 cannot be placed on it with certainty; the CDR3 is given as TCRdb lists it. The rearrangement joins TRBV28 to TRBJ1-2. Germline CDR1 and CDR2: MDHEN and SYDVKM. Ends included, the CDR3 has 10 residues. CDR3 sequence reads: CATGNYGCTF.

The chain is built from TRBV7-2 and TRBJ2-1; 10 nucleotides line up with TRBD2. This CDR3 spans 15 amino acids. Germline V gene data show CDR1 as SGHTA and CDR2 as FQGNSA. J was trimmed by 8 bases and V by 5 bases; bases with no gene match: 9. CDR3 in DNA: TGTGCCAGCAGCAAGCGGGAGGGATCTCTTCATGAGCAGTTCTTC. Encoded protein: CASSKREGSLHEQFF.

This clonotype was detected a few times. The rearrangement joins TRBV10-3 to TRBJ1-2; 7 bases agree with TRBD1. V lost 3 bases, J lost 4 bases, and 8 bases stayed unmatched. Per germline, CDR1 ENHRY and CDR2 SYGVKD. The CDR3 extends over 15 amino acids. In DNA form, the CDR3 reads TGTGCCATCAGTGATTTTTCCACAGGGGCCTATGGCTACACCTTC. Translating it yields CAISDFSTGAYGYTF.

Remarks on this clonotype: A much larger clonotype is one base distant, so this may be a read error. The J gene is TRBJ2-7, the V gene TRBV5-6; D unclear. V lost 0 bases to trimming and J lost 7 bases, with 11 bases between them. Germline V gene lookup returns CDR1 SGHDT and CDR2 YYEEEE. The CDR3 has 13 amino acids. CDR3 DNA: TGTGCCAGCAGCTTGGCGTTCTACAATGAGCAGTACTTC. Its protein product is CASSLAFYNEQYF.

Only one count was recorded for this clonotype. DNA of the CDR3: TGTGCCAGTGTTACCCAAACCGGTCGCACAGATACGCAGTATTTT. Protein product: CASVTQTGRTDTQYF. The rearrangement uses TRBV7-2 and TRBJ2-3; D remains unclear. The V gene lost 9 bases and the J gene lost 1 base, with 17 bases spanning the gap. CDR3 length equals 15 residues. CDR1 and CDR2 (germline): SGHTA, FQGNSA.

This clonotype occurred a few times. The rearrangement joins TRBV6-2 or TRBV6-3 to TRBJ2-5; a possible D gene is TRBD2 (6 bases). The CDR3 spans 14 residues. V was clipped by 6 bases and J by 5 bases, with 16 bases between them. Germline V gives CDR1 MNHEY, CDR2 SVGEGT. The CDR3: CASRPWDFVETQYF. In DNA, the CDR3 is TGTGCCAGCAGACCGTGGGACTTTGTTGAGACCCAGTACTTC.